These 11 T cell receptor beta chains were all obtained from the same sample, sequenced in a study of blood T cell repertoires in COVID-19. Generated by immunoSEQ multiplex PCR, the TCRdb table keeps only in-frame clones and is missing some. Of roughly 13,000 clones in the sample, around four fifths were seen once. Input material: peripheral blood. Receptor source: a man aged 40-50 years with active or convalescent COVID-19.

V is TRBV2 and J is TRBJ1-2, with 8 bases lining up with TRBD1. V was clipped by 8 bases and J by 8 bases; unmatched bases: 13. The CDR3 is made up of 14 amino acids. The germline V gene encodes CDR1 SNHLY and CDR2 FYNNEI. This CDR3 reads CASDPHGQGGGYTF. The DNA of the CDR3 is TGTGCCAGCGATCCACATGGACAGGGCGGCGGCTACACCTTC.

This chain joins TRBV2 and TRBJ2-7, with 10 bases lining up with TRBD1. This CDR3 comprises 12 residues. The germline CDR1 and CDR2 sequences are SNHLY and FYNNEI. Germline trimming cut 4 bases from V and 13 bases from J; bases unmatched to any gene: 7. In nucleotides, the CDR3 is TGTGCCAGCAGTGGACAGGGGGCCTACCCTTACTTC. Translating gives CASSGQGAYPYF.

The rearrangement links TRBV4-1 to TRBJ2-1, with 11 bases lining up with TRBD2. The CDR3 has 16 amino acids. J gave up 7 bases and V 4 bases, and 9 bases lay outside the gene matches. The germline gives CDR1 MGHRA, CDR2 YSYEKL. The DNA for the CDR3 is TGCGCCAGCAGCCCAACCCCTAGCGGGGGGAGTAATGAGCAGTTCTTC. Translated: CASSPTPSGGSNEQFF.

This chain links TRBV10-2 with TRBJ1-2; D is possibly TRBD1 (5 bases). V was clipped by 0 bases and J by 2 bases, with 7 bases between them. CDR3 length: 14 residues. Germline-derived CDR1 and CDR2 are WSHSY and SAAADI. The CDR3 nucleotides are TGCGCCAGCAGTGAGTCTAAGGGGAACTATGGCTACACCTTC. Protein: CASSESKGNYGYTF.

In this sample, this clone turned up once. The V and J genes are TRBV5-6 and TRBJ2-1; 13 bases align to TRBD2. The germline V gene has CDR1 SGHDT and CDR2 YYEEEE. The V and J ends lost 4 bases and 4 bases, in that order; junction bases with no gene match: 5. The CDR3 covers 16 residues. The DNA for the CDR3 is TGTGCCAGCAGCCCGCGGACTAGCGGGGGATACAATGAGCAGTTCTTC. Translated, it gives CASSPRTSGGYNEQFF.

This chain uses TRBV6-6 with TRBJ2-1, with a possible D match to TRBD1 (5 bases). V lost 2 bases and J lost 7, with 15 bases in between. The length of the CDR3 is 15 residues. CDR1 is MNHNY, CDR2 SVGAGI, per germline (reference sequence). The CDR3 region is CASSYPGSPSNEQFF. The CDR3 bases are TGTGCCAGCAGTTACCCAGGGTCCCCCTCAAATGAGCAGTTCTTC.

In this sample, this clone turned up a few times. The V gene is TRBV25-1, the J gene TRBJ2-5; no definite D call. Germline CDR1 MGHDK, CDR2 SYGVNS. The CDR3 runs 16 residues. The ends were cut back, 1 base at V and 4 bases at J, with 16 bases in the middle. DNA for the CDR3: TGTGCCAGCAGTGAATCAGAGGTTTGGTCACGAGAGACCCAGTACTTC. It translates to CASSESEVWSRETQYF. Filled out from reference TRBV25-1 and TRBJ2-5, the complete variable domain reads EADIYQTPRYLVIGTGKKITLECSQTMGHDKMYWYQQDPGMELHLIHYSYGVNSTEKGDLSSESTVSRIRTEHFPLTLESARPSHTSQYLCASSESEVWSRETQYFGPGTRLLVL.

The chain links TRBV13 to TRBJ1-2; D gene uncertain. CDR3 length: 16 residues. Germline CDR1 and CDR2: PRHDT and FYEKMQ (reference sequence). Trimming removed 1 base at V and 3 bases at J, with 15 bases between. The CDR3 DNA sequence: TGTGCCAGCAGCTTAGTCCGACGTTACGAGGACTATGGCTACACCTTC. Translated, it gives CASSLVRRYEDYGYTF.

The V call is TRBV25-1, the J call TRBJ1-6; 7 bases fit TRBD1. The CDR3 runs 16 residues. Per germline, CDR1 MGHDK and CDR2 SYGVNS. Germline trimming cut 3 bases from V and 5 bases from J; bases unmatched to any gene: 7. DNA for the CDR3: TGTGCCAGCAGTGATCCCCGACAGGGAAATAATTCACCCCTCCACTTT. This codes for CASSDPRQGNNSPLHF.

J is TRBJ1-2 and V is TRBV28; tentative D call: TRBD1 (6 bases). Germline values: CDR1 MDHEN, CDR2 SYDVKM. The V and J ends lost 8 bases and 3 bases respectively, with 22 bases between them. The CDR3 is 16 amino acids. The CDR3 bases are TGTGCCAGCTGGGGTCTGATAGGGGGTAGGGACTATGGCTACACCTTC. Encoded protein: CASWGLIGGRDYGYTF.

This chain uses TRBV27 with TRBJ2-7; TRBD2 might be the D (6 bases). Germline CDR1 and CDR2: MNHEY and SMNVEV (reference sequence). Trimming removed 6 bases at V and 0 bases at J, with 12 bases between. The CDR3 length is 14 residues. The CDR3 DNA sequence: TGTGCCAGCAGAATAACGGGGGACTCCTACGAGCAGTACTTC. Its protein product is CASRITGDSYEQYF.